This record looks at one T cell receptor beta chain sequence and its context. Germline CDR1 MNHNS, CDR2 SASEGT. The CDR3 loop spans 16 amino acids. Trimming left V 2 bases short and J 1 base short, with 12 bases between. This specimen comes from a study of blood T cell repertoires in COVID-19. Study background: Acute-phase and convalescent COVID-19 samples originated in the United States, Italy and Spain. T cells, B-cell-depleted T cells, or PBMCs provided the cDNA or gDNA that served as material.

Original methodology: Estimates of nucleated cell counts were drawn from the amplification of reference gene primers. Libraries were prepared by immunoSEQ multiplex PCR; TCRdb keeps only in-frame clonotypes and omits some of them. V and J calls and clone size follow that table, whereas D and trimming were derived from the DNA. Found here are fewer than 200,000 clones, 84% of them singletons; the top ten hold roughly 7.7%. Material for sequencing was peripheral blood. The origin of this receptor is a middle-aged man who had recovered from COVID-19. The rearrangement uses TRBV6-1 and TRBJ2-1; tentatively, D is TRBD1 (6 bases). The CDR3 bases are TGTGCCAGCAGTGAATCCACAGGGCCTTCCTACAATGAGCAGTTCTTC. This translates into CASSESTGPSYNEQFF.